This TCR beta chain stems from a study of neurological immune-mediated disorders. The overall study: Multiple sclerosis patients (n of about 34) included 31 with relapsing-remitting and 3 with secondary progressive disease.

This clonotype was counted many times. What it recognizes is unknown. V was cut by 2 bases and J by 4 bases, with 15 bases left in between. The CDR3 is made up of 15 amino acids. Germline V gene lookup returns CDR1 SGHRS and CDR2 YFSETQ. cDNA was made by 5'RACE with 10-nucleotide random UMIs. TCRdb fed the 5' RACE reads into MiXCR, producing one record per CDR3 protein. The sample lists tens of thousands of distinct CDR3 sequences; around 3.9% were seen once. Unsorted libraries were prepared from 2 million PBMCs held at -80 C. The study, taken as a whole, reports: Patients with HTLV-1-associated myelopathy had the highest level of TCR clonal expansion, whereas patients with multiple sclerosis had the lowest level, falling beneath the level found in healthy controls.

Sequencing was performed on PBMCs. The V and J genes are TRBV5-1 and TRBJ1-1, with a tentative D call TRBD1 (5 bases). The sequence was collected from a man in his thirties or forties with multiple sclerosis. As DNA, the CDR3 is TGCGCCAGCAGCTTAACCGGGACGGGGCTCACTGAAGCTTTCTTT. Its protein product is CASSLTGTGLTEAFF.